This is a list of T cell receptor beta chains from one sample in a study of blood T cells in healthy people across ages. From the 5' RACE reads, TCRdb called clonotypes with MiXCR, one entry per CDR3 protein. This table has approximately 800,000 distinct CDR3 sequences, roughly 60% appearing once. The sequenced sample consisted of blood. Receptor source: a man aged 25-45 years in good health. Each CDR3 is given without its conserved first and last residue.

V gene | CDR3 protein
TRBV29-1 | SVVGLAKNIQY
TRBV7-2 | ASSLGGGYSYEQY
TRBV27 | ASSRSGVGYGYT
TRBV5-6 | ASRKNREPFANYGYT
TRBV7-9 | ASSLPGSSYNEQF
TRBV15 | ATSRPGQGDEQY
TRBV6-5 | ASRVNTGELF
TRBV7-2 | ASSLEGFRAF
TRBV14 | ASSHGQGDEQF
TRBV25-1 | ASSESDRVYEQY
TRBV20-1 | SARRGGGYEQY
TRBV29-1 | SVEGLASNEQF
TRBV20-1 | SARDPGRAYNEQF
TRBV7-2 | ASSRLAGATDTQY
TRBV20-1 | SVRGAVAGAHEQY
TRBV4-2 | ASSQVTSSYGQY
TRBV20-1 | SARTRDNSYEQY
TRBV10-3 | AISKTGLKDEQY
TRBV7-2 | ASSLNGQVYNEQF
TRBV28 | ASVGYKGIGYEQY
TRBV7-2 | ASSSTSGYSGANVLT
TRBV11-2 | ASSRGTRRGSETQY
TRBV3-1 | ASSQDGSTEAF
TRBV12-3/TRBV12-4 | ASSFVRNEQF
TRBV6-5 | ASRPPGQGTQY
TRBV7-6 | ASSKALRRISSGANVLT